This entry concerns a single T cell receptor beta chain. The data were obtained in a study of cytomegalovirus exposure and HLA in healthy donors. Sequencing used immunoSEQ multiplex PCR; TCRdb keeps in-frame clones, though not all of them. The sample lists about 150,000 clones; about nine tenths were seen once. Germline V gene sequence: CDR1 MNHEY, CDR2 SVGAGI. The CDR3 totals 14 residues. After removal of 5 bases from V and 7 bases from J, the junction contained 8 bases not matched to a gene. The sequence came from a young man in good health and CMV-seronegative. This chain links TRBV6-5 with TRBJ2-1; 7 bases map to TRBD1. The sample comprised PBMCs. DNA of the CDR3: TGTGCCAGCAGTCCCCTCGACAGGGCTAATGAGCAGTTCTTC. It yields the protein CASSPLDRANEQFF.